Here is one TCR beta chain with its context. The data were taken from a study of T cell repertoires in ileal Crohn's disease. The method was immunoSEQ multiplex PCR; TCRdb's version includes in-frame clones alone and lacks a portion of them. The data contain 30,000 to 35,000 clones, around three quarters of them seen just once; the ten biggest clones take up under 20%. This CDR3 has 14 residues. V lost 11 bases to trimming and J lost 2 bases; unmatched junction nucleotides: 8. From germline, CDR1 is MNHNS and CDR2 SASEGT. J is TRBJ1-3 and V is TRBV6-1, with TRBD1 identical over 8 bases. The origin of this receptor is an adult with Crohn's disease. The specimen sequenced was ileal tissue. CDR3 protein: CAGKRTGTGNTIYF. The CDR3 DNA is TGTGCCGGTAAAAGGACAGGGACTGGAAACACCATATATTTT.